Listed here is a single T cell receptor (beta chain). There are 13 residues in the CDR3. Unmatched junction bases numbered 0, after V lost 2 bases and J lost 6 bases. Germline CDR1 is LGHDT and CDR2 is YNNKEL (reference sequence). The data are from a study of blood T cell repertoires in COVID-19. Study information: COVID-19 samples from acute and convalescent phases originated in the United States, Italy and Spain. Nucleic acid was either cDNA or gDNA, and it came from T cells, B-cell-depleted T cells, or PBMCs.

As processed by the authors: Amplified reference gene primers provided the basis for estimating nucleated cell counts. Assay used: immunoSEQ multiplex PCR; TCRdb lists only in-frame clones, some missing. Clonal size and the V and J genes are those of that table, whereas D and trimming came from the DNA. The sample has 200,000 to 250,000 clones, 82% seen once. The V and J genes are TRBV3-1 (or the pseudogene TRBV3-2) and TRBJ2-4, with 8 bases fitting TRBD1. The material sequenced was peripheral blood. The receptor comes from a woman over 75 with acute or convalescent COVID-19. CDR3 sequence reads: CASSQTGGNIQYF. The CDR3 DNA is TGTGCCAGCAGCCAAACAGGGGGAAACATTCAGTACTTC.